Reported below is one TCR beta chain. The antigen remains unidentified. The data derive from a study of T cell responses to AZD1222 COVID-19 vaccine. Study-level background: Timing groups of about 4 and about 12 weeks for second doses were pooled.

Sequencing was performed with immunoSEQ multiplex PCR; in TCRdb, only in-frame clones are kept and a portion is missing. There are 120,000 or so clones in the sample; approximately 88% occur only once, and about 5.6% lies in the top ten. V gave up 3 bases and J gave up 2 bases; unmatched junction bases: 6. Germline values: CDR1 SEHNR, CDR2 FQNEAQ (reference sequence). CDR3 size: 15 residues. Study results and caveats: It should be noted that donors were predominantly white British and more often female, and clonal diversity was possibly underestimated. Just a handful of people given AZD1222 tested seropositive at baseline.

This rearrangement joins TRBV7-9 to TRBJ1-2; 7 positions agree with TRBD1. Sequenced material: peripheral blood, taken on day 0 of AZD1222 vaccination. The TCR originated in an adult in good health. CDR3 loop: CASSFHDRENYGYTF. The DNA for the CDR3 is TGTGCCAGCAGCTTTCACGACAGGGAAAACTATGGCTACACCTTC.